These 7 T cell receptor beta chains originate from one sample sequenced in a study of shared clonotypes between healthy human individuals. Method: immunoSEQ multiplex PCR; TCRdb's copy keeps in-frame clones and lacks some. The profile shows approximately 2.1 million clones, roughly 93% of them singletons. The specimen was naive CD4+ T cells from PBMCs. The subset denotes: CD45RA+ positively selected. Every receptor here comes from a man aged 18 to 30 in good health. Some clones in this sample may be carry-over from other donors' samples.

CDR3 nucleotides: TGTGCCAGCAGCTTAAGGGCGGGCGTCAATCAGCCCCAGCATTTT. It translates to CASSLRAGVNQPQHF. The chain joins TRBV11-2 to TRBJ1-5; D remains ambiguous. Germline V CDR1 and CDR2: SGHAT, FQNNGV. This CDR3 is built from 15 residues. Deletions cut 2 bases from V and 3 bases from J, with 11 bases between. Supplemented by reference TRBV11-2 and TRBJ1-5, the full variable domain reads EAGVAQSPRYKIIEKRQSVAFWCNPISGHATLYWYQQILGQGPKLLIQFQNNGVVDDSQLPKDRFSAERLKGVDSTLKIQPAKLEDSAVYLCASSLRAGVNQPQHFGDGTRLSIL.

The chain uses TRBV5-1 and TRBJ2-1; D gene unclear. In germline, CDR1 is SGHRS, CDR2 YFSETQ. V dropped 7 bases and J dropped 6 bases, with 14 bases sitting between them. The CDR3 totals 13 residues. This chain's CDR3 is CASGINNINEQFF. The DNA for the CDR3 is TGCGCCAGCGGGATAAATAATATCAATGAGCAGTTCTTC.

The gene calls are TRBV4-2 and TRBJ1-2; 8 bases line up with TRBD1. J gave up 4 bases and V 4 bases, and 11 bases lay outside the gene matches. The CDR3 loop spans 16 amino acids. CDR1 is LGHNA, CDR2 YNFKEQ, per germline. CDR3 protein: CASSPPRVDRGYGYTF. CDR3 sequence (DNA): TGTGCCAGCAGCCCGCCTAGGGTCGACAGGGGCTATGGCTACACCTTC.

The gene calls are TRBV6-1 and TRBJ2-2, with 7 bases identical to TRBD2. Unmatched junction bases numbered 10, after V lost 11 bases and J lost 4 bases. The CDR3 spans 14 residues. CDR1 and CDR2 from the germline V gene are MNHNS and SASEGT. The CDR3 loop reads CAAQILASTGELFF. The CDR3 region has the DNA TGTGCCGCACAAATACTAGCGAGCACCGGGGAGCTGTTTTTT.

The V call is TRBV9, the J call TRBJ1-1; no reliable D call. This CDR3 has 13 amino acids. Per the germline V gene, CDR1 is SGDLS and CDR2 is YYNGEE. The V gene lost 1 base and the J gene lost 6 bases, with 10 bases spanning the gap. CDR3 residues: CASSVNPRAEAFF. DNA for the CDR3: TGTGCCAGCAGCGTAAACCCTAGGGCTGAAGCTTTCTTT.

This clone appeared a few times. The chain combines TRBV4-2 with TRBJ1-1; 10 positions match TRBD1. The CDR3 loop spans 15 amino acids. With 3 bases clipped from V and 9 bases from J, the junction kept 10 bases outside the gene matches. The V gene's germline CDR1 is LGHNA and CDR2 YNFKEQ. The CDR3 DNA reads as TGTGCCAGCAGCCAGAAAAATCCGGGACAGGGGAAAGCTTTCTTT. As protein: CASSQKNPGQGKAFF.

The gene calls are TRBV27 and TRBJ2-7, with TRBD2 identical over 10 bases. There are 15 residues in the CDR3. Germline V gene lookup returns CDR1 MNHEY and CDR2 SMNVEV (reference sequence). After removal of 5 bases from V and 3 bases from J, the junction contained 7 bases not matched to a gene. The CDR3 sequence: CASSQTPSGSYEQYF. In DNA form, the CDR3 reads TGTGCCAGCAGTCAAACTCCTAGCGGGAGCTACGAGCAGTACTTC.